One sample yielded the 15 T cell receptor beta chains listed below, sequenced in a study of blood T cell repertoires in COVID-19. Assay used: immunoSEQ multiplex PCR; TCRdb lists only in-frame clones, some missing. Of 290,000 or so clones in the sample, roughly 85% are singletons; the top ten hold 4.5% to 5.5%. Sequencing was performed on peripheral blood. These receptors came from a middle-aged man with active or convalescent COVID-19.

The V and J genes are TRBV28 and TRBJ1-1, with 7 bases that match TRBD1. Germline CDR1 and CDR2: MDHEN and SYDVKM. The CDR3 length is 15 residues. Trimming cost V 4 bases and J 6 bases; bases outside gene matches: 11. The CDR3 sequence is CASSSPTGMEPEAFF. CDR3 bases: TGTGCCAGCAGTTCCCCGACAGGGATGGAGCCTGAAGCTTTCTTT. The entire variable domain, with the rest obtained from reference TRBV28 and TRBJ1-1, is as follows: DVKVTQSSRYLVKRTGEKVFLECVQDMDHENMFWYRQDPGLGLRLIYFSYDVKMKEKGDIPEGYSVSREKKERFSLILESASTNQTSMYLCASSSPTGMEPEAFFGQGTRLTVV.

J is TRBJ2-1 and V is TRBV7-2; TRBD2 agrees at 12 bases. The V gene end was trimmed by 3 bases and the J gene end by 9 bases; junction bases not matched to a gene: 18. The CDR3 has 19 amino acids. Germline assignment: CDR1 SGHTA and CDR2 FQGNSA. The CDR3 protein is CASSFHHSLAGGPMGEQFF. The CDR3 DNA follows: TGTGCCAGCAGCTTCCATCATAGCCTAGCGGGAGGGCCGATGGGTGAGCAGTTCTTC.

The chain carries TRBV18 and TRBJ1-1; D call uncertain. V was trimmed by 3 bases and J by 1 base, leaving 6 bases between them. CDR1 and CDR2 (germline): KGHSH, LQKENI. The CDR3 spans 13 residues. Here the CDR3 reads CASSPIGNTEAFF. The CDR3 DNA reads as TGTGCCAGCTCACCTATCGGGAACACTGAAGCTTTCTTT.

The chain links TRBV5-1 to TRBJ2-7; perhaps TRBD2 as D (7 bases). Germline values: CDR1 SGHRS, CDR2 YFSETQ. This CDR3 has 15 amino acids. The ends were cut back, 0 bases at V and 5 bases at J, with 15 bases in the middle. CDR3 nucleotides: TGCGCCAGCAGCTTGGAGGGGGGGCTTCTGGACGAGCAGTACTTC. Translation: CASSLEGGLLDEQYF.

J is TRBJ2-1 and V is TRBV7-9; 13 positions agree with TRBD2. Germline lookup yields CDR1 SEHNR and CDR2 FQNEAQ (reference sequence). CDR3 length: 17 amino acids. Losses at the gene ends were 4 bases for V and 4 bases for J; bases not matched to a gene: 7. The CDR3: CASSSGLAGVRYNEQFF. For the CDR3, the DNA is TGTGCCAGCAGCTCAGGACTAGCGGGAGTTAGGTACAATGAGCAGTTCTTC.

The genes are TRBV3-1 (or the pseudogene TRBV3-2) and TRBJ2-3; 8 nucleotides line up with TRBD2. There are 17 residues in the CDR3. V gave up 0 bases and J gave up 3 bases; unmatched junction bases: 8. The germline V gene has CDR1 LGHDT and CDR2 YNNKEL (reference sequence). CDR3 region: CASSQDGTTSVTDTQYF. CDR3 DNA sequence: TGTGCCAGCAGCCAAGACGGGACGACTAGCGTGACAGATACGCAGTATTTT.

The sample holds a few counts of this clone. The V call is TRBV24-1, the J call TRBJ1-1; 9 nucleotides agree with TRBD1. Germline CDR1 reads KGHDR; CDR2 reads SFDVKD. Unmatched junction bases numbered 6, after V lost 3 bases and J lost 2 bases. The CDR3 is made up of 16 amino acids. The CDR3 nucleotides are TGTGCCACCAGTGATGGGCCGGGACAGGGAAACACTGAAGCTTTCTTT. As protein: CATSDGPGQGNTEAFF.

This sequence joins TRBV19 and TRBJ2-7; 10 positions agree with TRBD2. This CDR3 has 15 amino acids. Germline lookup yields CDR1 LNHDA and CDR2 SQIVND (reference sequence). V gave up 7 bases and J gave up 3 bases; unmatched junction bases: 9. The CDR3 region has the DNA TGTGCCAGTAAGCGCACTAGCGGGACCCTCTACGAGCAGTACTTC. Its protein is CASKRTSGTLYEQYF.

As concerns this clone: One end of the junction does not line up with germline, which may come from a read error. The genes are TRBV18 and TRBJ2-5; maybe TRBD2 (6 bases). The CDR3 runs to 16 residues. The germline CDR1 and CDR2 sequences are KGHSH and LQKENI. This CDR3 reads CASSPPGGTDQGTQYF. Here the CDR3 DNA reads TGTGCCAGCTCACCACCGGGGGGAACAGACCAAGGGACCCAGTACTTC.

This clone was seen many times. The DNA for the CDR3 is TGTGCCAGCAGCCCCAGGGGGGATGGGAAAGATACGCAGTATTTT. Amino acids: CASSPRGDGKDTQYF. V gene TRBV7-6 combines with J gene TRBJ2-3; TRBD1 might be the D (7 bases). Trimming took off 5 bases at V and 5 bases at J, with 17 bases between the two ends. This CDR3 is 15 amino acids long. CDR1 is SGHVS, CDR2 FNYEAQ, per germline.

The gene calls are TRBV7-3 and TRBJ1-1, with TRBD1 matching over 8 bases. The CDR3 spans 16 residues. With V trimmed by 6 bases and J by 4 bases, 13 bases remained unmatched. CDR1 is SGHTA, CDR2 FQGTGA, per germline. This chain's CDR3 is CASSLQGGALGTEAFF. CDR3 nucleotide sequence: TGTGCCAGCAGTTTACAGGGGGGCGCCTTAGGCACTGAAGCTTTCTTT.

The V gene is TRBV7-9, the J gene TRBJ2-1, with 9 bases matching TRBD2. CDR1 and CDR2 from the germline V gene are SEHNR and FQNEAQ (reference sequence). The length of the CDR3 is 15 residues. V was clipped by 3 bases and J by 2 bases; unmatched bases: 2. CDR3 in DNA: TGTGCCAGCAGCTTCGCGGGAGGGCCCTACAATGAGCAGTTCTTC. The encoded protein is CASSFAGGPYNEQFF.

The chain combines TRBV25-1 with TRBJ1-1; D not resolved. Trimming took 1 base from V and 9 from J, leaving 12 bases between them. This CDR3 spans 13 amino acids. Germline CDR1 reads MGHDK; CDR2 reads SYGVNS. The CDR3 reads CASSELSPYKAFF. The CDR3 nucleotides are TGTGCCAGCAGTGAATTGTCACCCTATAAAGCTTTCTTT.

This clone was detected once. The J gene is TRBJ2-5, the V gene TRBV12-3 or TRBV12-4; D gene uncertain. Trimming left V 3 bases short and J 2 bases short, with 4 bases between. The CDR3 sequence is 12 residues long. CDR3 DNA: TGTGCCAGCAGTTTTAATCAAGAGACCCAGTACTTC. This encodes CASSFNQETQYF.

The chain is built from TRBV7-2 and TRBJ2-5; D gene unclear. The CDR3 contains 14 residues. Germline lookup yields CDR1 SGHTA and CDR2 FQGNSA. V lost 2 bases and J lost 4, with 11 bases in between. The CDR3 nucleotides are TGTGCCAGCAGCTTACTGCAGGTCCCAGAGACCCAGTACTTC. Translated: CASSLLQVPETQYF.